The rows below give T cell receptor beta chains drawn from one sample of a study of technical replicates of blood from a handful of donors. The data were produced by immunoSEQ multiplex PCR, yet TCRdb's version contains in-frame clones alone and is incomplete. The sample has tens of thousands of clones; around 97% are singletons. Sequenced input: T cells isolated from PBMCs. These receptors were collected from a human donor in good health. Each CDR3 is given with its conserved first and last residue. A D gene is named only where the DNA matches it firmly. The size entry is marked missing in some rows and otherwise reads once, few, many or a size class.

CDR3	DNA	size	V	J	D
CASSSRSDRMNPPLHF	TGTGCCAGCTCATCCCGATCGGACAGGATGAACCCACCCCTCCACTTT	.	TRBV18	TRBJ1-6	TRBD1
CASSEAGADNEQFF	TGCGCCAGCAGTGAAGCGGGGGCGGACAATGAGCAGTTCTTC	once	TRBV10-1	TRBJ2-1	TRBD2
CASSVDGPSPQHF	TGTGCCAGCAGCGTAGATGGGCCCAGTCCCCAGCATTTT	.	TRBV9	TRBJ1-5	.
CASGLDFAGGNSPLHF	TGTGCTAGTGGTTTGGACTTTGCAGGGGGAAATTCACCCCTCCACTTT	.	TRBV12-5	TRBJ1-6	TRBD1
CASRSNNEQFF	TGTGCCAGCAGGTCTAACAATGAGCAGTTCTTC	.	TRBV2	TRBJ2-1	.
CASSFLLQGIPEQFF	TGTGCCAGCAGCTTCCTTTTACAGGGCATTCCTGAGCAGTTCTTC	.	TRBV7-6	TRBJ2-1	.
CASSPGTSGGAYEQFF	TGTGCCAGCAGCCCCGGGACTAGCGGGGGGGCCTATGAGCAGTTCTTC	once	TRBV5-4	TRBJ2-1	TRBD2
CASTLLPDTQYF	TGTGCCAGCACCCTCCTTCCAGATACGCAGTATTTT	once	TRBV5-8	TRBJ2-3	.
CASSPWTGGAGELFF	TGTGCCAGCAGCCCCTGGACAGGGGGGGCCGGGGAGCTGTTTTTT	.	TRBV5-4	TRBJ2-2	TRBD1
CASRWTATNEQFF	TGTGCCAGCAGATGGACAGCCACCAATGAGCAGTTCTTC	.	TRBV6-1	TRBJ2-1	.
CASRSWTSGGTEQFF	TGCGCCAGCAGATCCTGGACTAGCGGGGGGACTGAGCAGTTCTTC	.	TRBV4-1	TRBJ2-1	TRBD2
CASSFGDRPDVAFF	TGTGCCAGCAGCTTCGGGGACAGACCCGATGTAGCTTTCTTT	.	TRBV7-9	TRBJ1-1	TRBD1
CASSYSTGTYNSPLHF	TGTGCCAGCAGTTACTCGACAGGGACCTATAATTCACCCCTCCACTTT	.	TRBV6-5	TRBJ1-6	TRBD1
CASSFNRGLNTEAFF	TGTGCCAGCAGCTTTAATCGGGGGTTGAACACTGAAGCTTTCTTT	.	TRBV4-2	TRBJ1-1	.
CASSLTVGPYQETQYF	TGTGCCAGCAGCTTAACAGTCGGCCCGTACCAAGAGACCCAGTACTTC	.	TRBV11-2	TRBJ2-5	.
CASGGRRGGADTQYF	TGTGCCAGCGGGGGACGGCGGGGGGGAGCAGATACGCAGTATTTT	.	TRBV2	TRBJ2-3	TRBD2
CASAMPTEESEQYF	TGTGCCAGCGCGATGCCGACAGAGGAGAGCGAGCAGTACTTC	once	TRBV5-4	TRBJ2-7	.
CASSYDRAEQYF	TGTGCCAGCAGTTATGACAGGGCCGAGCAGTACTTC	.	TRBV6-5	TRBJ2-7	TRBD1
CASSFSRETQYF	TGTGCCAGCAGCTTTTCGAGAGAGACCCAGTACTTC	.	TRBV7-2	TRBJ2-5	.
CASSLTGINTGELFF	TGTGCCAGCAGCTTGACAGGGATTAACACCGGGGAGCTGTTTTTT	.	TRBV11-3	TRBJ2-2	TRBD1
CASSQGQGLPTEAFF	TGTGCCAGCAGCCAGGGACAGGGGTTACCTACTGAAGCTTTCTTT	.	TRBV11-3	TRBJ1-1	TRBD1
CASSGRGDYEQYF	TGCGCCAGCAGTGGGCGGGGGGACTACGAGCAGTACTTC	.	TRBV5-1	TRBJ2-7	TRBD2
CASSLAGGQETQYF	TGCGCCAGCAGCTTAGCGGGGGGGCAAGAGACCCAGTACTTC	.	TRBV5-1	TRBJ2-5	TRBD2
CAWRGTGFYEQYF	TGTGCCTGGAGAGGCACAGGGTTCTACGAGCAGTACTTC	.	TRBV30	TRBJ2-7	.
CASSSSGTDNYGYTF	TGTGCCAGCAGCTCTTCCGGGACAGATAACTATGGCTACACCTTC	once	TRBV7-2	TRBJ1-2	TRBD1
CASSRTSGGAYEQYF	TGTGCCAGCAGCCGGACTAGCGGGGGGGCCTACGAGCAGTACTTC	.	TRBV5-4	TRBJ2-7	TRBD2
CASSLQGPGANVLTF	TGTGCCAGCAGCCTACAGGGTCCTGGGGCCAACGTCCTGACTTTC	few	TRBV14	TRBJ2-6	.
CASSQVGGTEAFF	TGTGCCAGCAGCCAAGTCGGAGGAACTGAAGCTTTCTTT	.	TRBV4-2	TRBJ1-1	.
CASSSRGGTVEKLFF	TGTGCCAGCAGCTCCAGGGGTGGGACAGTGGAAAAACTGTTTTTT	.	TRBV7-9	TRBJ1-4	TRBD1
CSVEGWRTGLGNTIYF	TGCAGCGTTGAAGGATGGAGAACCGGCCTTGGAAACACCATATATTTT	.	TRBV29-1	TRBJ1-3	.
CASSLFPVYEQYF	TGTGCCAGCAGCTTGTTTCCTGTTTACGAGCAGTACTTC	.	TRBV5-6	TRBJ2-7	.
CASSFSSGANVLTF	TGTGCCAGCAGTTTCAGCTCTGGGGCCAACGTCCTGACTTTC	.	TRBV6-6	TRBJ2-6	.
CSVSRERGATDTQYF	TGCAGCGTTTCCCGTGAGCGGGGGGCGACAGATACGCAGTATTTT	.	TRBV29-1	TRBJ2-3	TRBD2
CASSLGVSGNQETQYF	TGTGCCAGCAGCTTAGGGGTTAGCGGCAACCAAGAGACCCAGTACTTC	.	TRBV11-1	TRBJ2-5	.
CAISESWTGSNQPQHF	TGTGCCATCAGTGAGAGTTGGACAGGGTCCAATCAGCCCCAGCATTTT	.	TRBV10-3	TRBJ1-5	TRBD1
CASSQESRNTEAFF	TGTGCCAGCAGCCAAGAATCGCGGAACACTGAAGCTTTCTTT	.	TRBV4-2	TRBJ1-1	.
CASSMRDGNTEAFF	TGTGCCAGTAGTATGAGGGATGGGAACACTGAAGCTTTCTTT	once	TRBV19	TRBJ1-1	.
CASSEAGQSNQPQHF	TGTGCCAGCAGTGAAGCGGGGCAGTCCAATCAGCCCCAGCATTTT	.	TRBV6-1	TRBJ1-5	.
CASSRGLLYTDTQYF	TGTGCCAGCAGTCGGGGACTGCTTTACACAGATACGCAGTATTTT	.	TRBV25-1	TRBJ2-3	.
CASSRGAGSSYEQYF	TGCGCCAGCAGCCGGGGGGCAGGGAGCTCCTACGAGCAGTACTTC	.	TRBV5-1	TRBJ2-7	.